The clone carrying this T cell receptor (beta chain) was detected only a few times. The antigen remains undetermined. With the Oncomine TCR Beta short-read assay, DNA from cultured CD4+ T cells was sequenced. Genomic DNA was drawn out of CD4+ T cells grown in culture. TCRdb used MiXCR to reprocess the PCR reads, holding one entry per CDR3 protein. The sample yields under 20,000 distinct CDR3 sequences, around 23% seen once. The CDR3 loop spans 14 amino acids. Germline assignment: CDR1 DFQATT and CDR2 SNEGSKA (reference sequence). The V gene lost 1 base and the J gene lost 4 bases, with 13 bases spanning the gap. The data originate from a study of vaccination and CD4 T cells after COVID-19. Study-level findings and limits: Spike mono-reactivity held for 304 of 307 vaccine-specific clones in convalescent patients.

Stated treatment: roughly ten-day PBMC culture with coronavirus spike peptide pools or control peptides (ViraFEST assay). After about 11 days of culture, CD4+ T cells were negatively selected. Sequenced sample: cultured CD4+ T cells from blood. The clonotype originates from a human donor with COVID-19. This rearrangement joins TRBV20-1 to TRBJ1-1; TRBD1 is a possible D gene (6 bases). The CDR3 here is CSARGVGAGTEAFF. The CDR3 nucleotides read TGCAGTGCTAGAGGGGTGGGGGCAGGCACTGAAGCTTTCTTT.